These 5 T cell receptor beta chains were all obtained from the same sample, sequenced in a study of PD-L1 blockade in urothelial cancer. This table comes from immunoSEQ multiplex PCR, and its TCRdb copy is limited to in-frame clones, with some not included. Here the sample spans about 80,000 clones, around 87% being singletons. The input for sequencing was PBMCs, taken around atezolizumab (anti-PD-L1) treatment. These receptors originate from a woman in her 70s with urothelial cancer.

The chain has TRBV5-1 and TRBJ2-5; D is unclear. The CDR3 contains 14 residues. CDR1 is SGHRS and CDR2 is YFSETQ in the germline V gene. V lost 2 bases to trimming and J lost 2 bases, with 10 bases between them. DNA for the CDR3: TGCGCCAGCAGCTTACGATCGCTACAAGAGACCCAGTACTTC. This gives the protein CASSLRSLQETQYF.

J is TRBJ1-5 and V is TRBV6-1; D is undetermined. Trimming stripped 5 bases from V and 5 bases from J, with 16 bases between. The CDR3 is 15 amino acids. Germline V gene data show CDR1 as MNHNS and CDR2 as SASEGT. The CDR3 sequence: CASSPIVNGDQPQHF. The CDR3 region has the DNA TGTGCCAGCAGTCCCATCGTAAACGGAGATCAGCCCCAGCATTTT.

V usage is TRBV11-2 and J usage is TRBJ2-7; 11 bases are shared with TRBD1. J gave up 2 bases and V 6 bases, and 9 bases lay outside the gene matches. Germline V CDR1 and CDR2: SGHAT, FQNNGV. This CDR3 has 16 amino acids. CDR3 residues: CASRPGRGQGAYEQYF. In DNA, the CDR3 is TGTGCCAGCAGGCCCGGCCGGGGACAGGGGGCCTACGAGCAGTACTTC.

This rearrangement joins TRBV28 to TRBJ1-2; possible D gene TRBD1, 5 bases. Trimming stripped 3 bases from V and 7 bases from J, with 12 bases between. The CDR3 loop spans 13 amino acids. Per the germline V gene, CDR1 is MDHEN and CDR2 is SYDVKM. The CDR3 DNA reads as TGTGCCAGCAGTTTTCCAGGGATGAGTGGCTACACCTTC. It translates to CASSFPGMSGYTF.

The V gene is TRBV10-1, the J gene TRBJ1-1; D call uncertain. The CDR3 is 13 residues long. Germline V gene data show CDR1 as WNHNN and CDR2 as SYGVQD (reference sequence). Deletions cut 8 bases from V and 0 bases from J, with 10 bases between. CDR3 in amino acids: CASSGGLNTEAFF. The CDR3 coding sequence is TGCGCCAGCTCCGGAGGGCTGAACACTGAAGCTTTCTTT.